This T cell receptor (beta chain) was sequenced during a study of blood T cell repertoires in COVID-19. Looking at the study overall: The origin of the acute and convalescent COVID-19 samples was the United States, Italy and Spain. Sources were T cells, B-cell-depleted T cells, or PBMCs; the material itself was cDNA or gDNA.

This CDR3 region has 12 residues. Germline V lookup: CDR1 SEHNR, CDR2 FQNEAQ (reference sequence). V dropped 3 bases and J dropped 7 bases, with 7 bases sitting between them. Data came from immunoSEQ multiplex PCR; TCRdb stores just in-frame clones and leaves some out. Among some 96,000 clones listed, 70% to 90% were seen once. This clone showed up just once. Sequencing was performed on peripheral blood. The receptor was isolated from an elderly man with acute or convalescent COVID-19. The rearrangement links TRBV7-9 to TRBJ2-1; weak D call: TRBD2 (5 bases). DNA for the CDR3: TGTGCCAGCAGCTTGGTAGCGAATGAGCAGTTCTTC. Encoded protein: CASSLVANEQFF. Full variable domain (remainder filled in from reference TRBV7-9 and TRBJ2-1): DTGVSQNPRHKITKRGQNVTFRCDPISEHNRLYWYRQTLGQGPEFLTYFQNEAQLEKSRLLSDRFSAERPKGSFSTLEIQRTEQGDSAMYLCASSLVANEQFFGPGTRLTVL.